This T cell receptor beta chain was documented in a study of shared clonotypes between healthy human individuals. This clone occurred once. As yet, its antigen is unknown. Regarding the study as a whole: In contrast to clonotypes shared by all four donors, non-shared clonotypes had lower generation probabilities.

The donors, healthy adults who were HIV-negative, had experienced no recent acute infections or vaccinations. A CD45RA-negative memory subset and a CD45RA+ naive subset were separated from the CD4+ cells. The DNA input per sorted-subset replicate PCR was about 180 ng, corresponding to roughly 31,000 T cell genomes. Here immunoSEQ multiplex PCR was the method, and the copy in TCRdb shows in-frame clones only, minus some. The table lists 2 million to 2.5 million clones, approximately 96% of them singletons, with 0.1% to 0.15% in the top ten. The CDR3 consists of 12 residues. The germline gives CDR1 SQVTM, CDR2 ANQGSEA. Between the trimmed V and J ends, which lost 0 bases and 9 bases, there was a span of 12 bases.

The sequenced sample consisted of naive CD4+ T cells sorted from blood. Noted subset: CD45RA+ positively selected. The sequence was collected from a man between 18 and 29 years old in good health. This chain joins TRBV29-1 and TRBJ2-7; no clear D gene. The CDR3 region has the DNA TGCAGCGTTGAAGATGGTTCGCTTGCGCAGTACTTC. Translating gives CSVEDGSLAQYF.